This T cell receptor (beta chain) appears in the sequencing data of a study of shared clonotypes between healthy human individuals. This clone came up many times. The sample holds other DNA sequences that translate to the same CDR3. Germline CDR1 and CDR2: SEHNR and FQNEAQ (reference sequence). With V trimmed by 4 bases and J by 2 bases, 3 bases remained unmatched. The CDR3 runs 14 residues. Original data processing: Junction-only immunoSEQ sequences carried no quality scores, so filtering differed. Assay used: immunoSEQ multiplex PCR; TCRdb lists only in-frame clones, some missing. From that table come the V and J calls and clone size; the DNA was used to work out D and trimming. The table lists about 470,000 clones, 70% to 80% of them singletons.

This sequence joins TRBV7-9 and TRBJ2-3, with 7 positions matching TRBD2. The sequencing input was PBMCs. This sequence originates from a woman aged 40 to 49 in good health. Some clones in this sample may be carry-over from other donors' samples. CDR3 loop: CASSSSGSTDTQYF. The CDR3 bases are TGTGCCAGCAGCTCTAGCGGCTCCACAGATACGCAGTATTTT. Combining the CDR3 with reference TRBV7-9 and TRBJ2-3 gives the whole variable domain DTGVSQNPRHKITKRGQNVTFRCDPISEHNRLYWYRQTLGQGPEFLTYFQNEAQLEKSRLLSDRFSAERPKGSFSTLEIQRTEQGDSAMYLCASSSSGSTDTQYFGPGTRLTVL.